A selection of T cell receptor beta chains follows, all from one sample in a study of T cells in Graves' hyperthyroidism and ophthalmopathy. MiXCR, applied by TCRdb to the multiplex PCR reads, yields one record per CDR3 protein. The table lists a few hundred thousand distinct CDR3 sequences, around 15% of them singletons. The sequenced sample was blood. All receptors come from a woman aged 40-49 years with Graves' hyperthyroidism. CDR3s include the opening cysteine and the closing phenylalanine or tryptophan. Fields, in order: J gene, clone size, V gene, D gene, CDR3 protein, CDR3 DNA. A D gene is named only where the DNA matches it firmly. Clone size appears in some rows only: once, few, many, or a class for an expanded clone.

TRBJ2-7 | few | TRBV7-9 | TRBD1 | CASSLENRGYDEQYF | TGTGCCAGCAGCTTAGAGAACAGGGGTTATGACGAGCAGTACTTC
TRBJ2-1 | few | TRBV24-1 | TRBD1 | CATSDMGTETIEQFF | TGTGCCACCAGTGATATGGGGACAGAGACGATTGAGCAGTTCTTC
TRBJ2-7 | many | TRBV18 | TRBD2 | CASSPAGAGYEQYF | TGTGCCAGCTCACCTGCGGGAGCAGGCTACGAGCAGTACTTC
TRBJ2-2 | many | TRBV20-1 | TRBD1 | CSARMPRGTGELFF | TGCAGTGCTAGAATGCCCAGGGGGACCGGGGAGCTGTTTTTT
TRBJ1-1 | many | TRBV6-6 | NA | CASSYSFRNTEAFF | TGTGCCAGCAGTTACTCGTTCCGGAACACTGAAGCTTTCTTT
TRBJ1-2 | once | TRBV11-2 | NA | CASSLDRRTHGYTF | TGTGCCAGCAGCTTAGATCGGAGGACGCATGGCTACACCTTC
TRBJ2-5 | many | TRBV29-1 | TRBD1 | CSVKDREETQYF | TGCAGCGTTAAGGACAGGGAAGAGACCCAGTACTTC
TRBJ2-2 | many | TRBV7-2 | TRBD1 | CASRPPGTVNTGELFF | TGTGCCAGCAGACCGCCCGGGACAGTTAACACCGGGGAGCTGTTTTTT
TRBJ2-2 | few | TRBV29-1 | NA | CSVISGRSPGELFF | TGCAGCGTTATATCCGGGAGATCCCCCGGGGAGCTGTTTTTT
TRBJ1-2 | NA | TRBV7-9 | TRBD1 | CASSGGGFIDGYTF | TGTGCCAGCAGCGGAGGGGGCTTTATCGATGGCTACACCTTC
TRBJ1-1 | many | TRBV2 | NA | CASKAGVTEAFF | TGTGCCAGCAAGGCAGGGGTCACTGAAGCTTTCTTT
TRBJ2-6 | many | TRBV12-3/TRBV12-4 | NA | CASKQSWGGANVLTF | TGTGCCAGCAAGCAGAGTTGGGGTGGGGCCAACGTCCTGACTTTC
TRBJ2-1 | NA | TRBV4-1 | TRBD2 | CASSQDSLLAGGPNEQFF | TGCGCCAGCAGCCAAGATTCCCTTTTAGCGGGAGGGCCTAATGAGCAGTTCTTC
TRBJ2-5 | many | TRBV28 | TRBD1 | CASSLGDRGLGETQYF | TGTGCCAGCAGTTTAGGTGACAGGGGGTTGGGGGAGACCCAGTACTTC
TRBJ1-6 | many | TRBV30 | NA | CAWRIREVNSPLHF | TGTGCCTGGAGAATAAGGGAGGTGAATTCACCCCTCCACTTT
TRBJ1-2 | NA | TRBV29-1 | NA | CSVEDQLYGYTF | TGCAGCGTTGAAGATCAGTTGTATGGCTACACCTTC
TRBJ2-7 | many | TRBV15 | NA | CATSRAGTREQYF | TGTGCCACCAGCAGAGCGGGGACTCGGGAGCAGTACTTC
TRBJ1-1 | NA | TRBV30 | TRBD1 | CAWSTPQFTGGNTEAFF | TGTGCCTGGAGTACCCCACAATTTACAGGGGGCAACACTGAAGCTTTCTTT
TRBJ2-1 | many | TRBV5-1 | TRBD1 | CASSLGTGWDNEQFF | TGCGCCAGCAGCTTGGGGACAGGGTGGGACAATGAGCAGTTCTTC
TRBJ2-2 | NA | TRBV7-3 | TRBD1 | CASSLIRDRNTGELFF | TGTGCCAGCAGCTTGATCCGGGACAGAAACACCGGGGAGCTGTTTTTT
TRBJ1-4 | NA | TRBV29-1 | TRBD1 | CSATGSGEKLFF | TGCAGCGCGACAGGGTCGGGTGAAAAACTGTTTTTT
TRBJ2-7 | few | TRBV25-1 | NA | CASSEGALANYEQYF | TGTGCCAGCAGTGAGGGGGCACTGGCCAACTACGAGCAGTACTTC
TRBJ2-7 | many | TRBV9 | NA | CASSVGDGGSSYEQYF | TGTGCCAGCAGCGTAGGCGACGGGGGCAGCTCCTACGAGCAGTACTTC
TRBJ1-2 | NA | TRBV7-8 | NA | CASSFSSGEGYTF | TGTGCCAGCAGCTTCAGTTCGGGAGAAGGCTACACCTTC
TRBJ2-6 | many | TRBV12-3/TRBV12-4 | NA | CASSFFSGANVLTF | TGTGCCAGCAGTTTTTTCTCTGGGGCCAACGTCCTGACTTTC
TRBJ1-2 | many | TRBV20-1 | NA | CSASPAGQATNYGYTF | TGCAGTGCTAGCCCTGCGGGGCAGGCGACTAACTATGGCTACACCTTC
TRBJ2-3 | many | TRBV30 | NA | CAWSRSGTQYF | TGTGCCTGGAGCAGATCGGGTACGCAGTATTTT
TRBJ1-3 | NA | TRBV6-1 | NA | CASSKSGTNTIYF | TGTGCCAGCAGTAAATCCGGGACGAACACCATATATTTT
TRBJ2-1 | many | TRBV10-3 | NA | CAISEREGQSVNEQFF | TGTGCCATCAGTGAAAGGGAGGGACAGTCGGTCAATGAGCAGTTCTTC
TRBJ2-1 | NA | TRBV5-6 | NA | CASSFGGRDEQFF | TGTGCCAGCAGCTTCGGCGGAAGGGATGAGCAGTTCTTC
TRBJ1-6 | many | TRBV12-3/TRBV12-4 | NA | CASSTQVMNSPLHF | TGTGCCAGCAGTACACAGGTGATGAATTCACCCCTCCACTTT
TRBJ1-4 | many | TRBV28 | TRBD1 | CASSLDRGTNEKLFF | TGTGCCAGCAGTTTGGACAGGGGGACTAATGAAAAACTGTTTTTT
TRBJ1-2 | many | TRBV2 | NA | CASTPSGNYGYTF | TGTGCCAGCACCCCGTCGGGTAACTATGGCTACACCTTC
TRBJ2-5 | many | TRBV18 | NA | CASSPRRGVGKTQYF | TGTGCCAGCTCACCACGGAGGGGCGTAGGAAAGACCCAGTACTTC
TRBJ2-3 | NA | TRBV7-3 | TRBD2 | CASSQSGGLAGTTQYF | TGTGCCAGCAGCCAATCTGGGGGACTAGCGGGAACGACGCAGTATTTT
TRBJ2-3 | many | TRBV11-3 | NA | CASSLRWDSTDTQYF | TGTGCCAGCAGCTTACGGTGGGACAGCACAGATACGCAGTATTTT
TRBJ1-1 | many | TRBV28 | NA | CASSSSGGSRQAFF | TGTGCCAGCAGTTCGTCCGGGGGGTCCCGTCAAGCTTTCTTT
TRBJ1-1 | many | TRBV4-1 | TRBD1 | CASSPGTGRVLNTEAFF | TGCGCCAGCAGCCCTGGGACAGGGAGAGTGCTGAACACTGAAGCTTTCTTT
TRBJ1-2 | NA | TRBV4-1 | NA | CASSQVRGVNYYGYTF | TGCGCCAGCAGCCAAGTCCGGGGCGTTAATTACTATGGCTACACCTTC
TRBJ1-2 | many | TRBV28 | TRBD1 | CASSEQGAEGYTF | TGTGCCAGCAGTGAACAGGGGGCGGAGGGCTACACCTTC